What follows is one TCR beta chain and its context. Its antigen is undetermined. V lost 2 bases, J lost 5 bases, and 7 bases stayed unmatched. Per germline, CDR1 MNHNS and CDR2 SASEGT. The CDR3 contains 16 residues. Sequenced by immunoSEQ multiplex PCR; TCRdb stores in-frame clones only, minus some. Among approximately 1.1 million clones listed, around three quarters were seen once. Each sample came from a Caucasian adult donor living in Nashville, Tennessee. The record originates from a study of shared clonotypes between healthy human individuals. Overall study: The people who gave samples were a couple of women and a few men aged 18 to 49.

Study-wide results and limits: Shared clonotypes across all four donors exceeded non-shared ones in generation probability.

The V gene is TRBV6-1, the J gene TRBJ2-2, with 8 positions matching TRBD2. This clonotype was sampled from a man aged 18-30 years in good health. Some clones in this sample may be carry-over from other donors' samples. The sequenced sample consisted of memory CD4+ T cells from PBMCs. Indicated subset: CD45RA-negative fraction. In DNA form, the CDR3 reads TGTGCCAGCAGTGAATTCGGGAGGGAGGATACCGGGGAGCTGTTTTTT. Protein sequence: CASSEFGREDTGELFF.